The 17 T cell receptor beta chains below were found in one sample sequenced in a study of OX40 agonist ivuxolimab in advanced cancers. Data came from immunoSEQ multiplex PCR; TCRdb stores just in-frame clones and leaves some out. The data show about 77,000 clones, 85% to 95% seen once. Here the sequenced sample was CD4+ or CD8+ T cells sorted from blood, taken in a trial of the OX40 agonist ivuxolimab. These receptors were obtained from an adult with an advanced solid tumor such as melanoma, head and neck, liver or kidney cancer.

This clone has just one count. The V and J genes are TRBV10-1 and TRBJ2-1; the D gene is possibly TRBD1 (6 bases). V was cut by 2 bases and J by 0 bases, with 17 bases left in between. From germline, CDR1 is WNHNN and CDR2 SYGVQD (reference sequence). This CDR3 is built from 18 residues. CDR3 in amino acids: CASSEQRGNPSSYNEQFF. CDR3 nucleotide sequence: TGCGCCAGCAGTGAGCAGAGGGGGAATCCTTCCTCCTACAATGAGCAGTTCTTC.

This clone appeared once. The V and J genes are TRBV9 and TRBJ2-7; unclear D gene. Trimming shortened V by 4 bases and J by 3 bases, and 20 bases separated the two germline ends. This CDR3 spans 16 amino acids. Germline V gene sequence: CDR1 SGDLS, CDR2 YYNGEE. The CDR3 spells CASSPLVGPPHYEQYF. The CDR3 DNA follows: TGTGCCAGCAGCCCCCTAGTAGGGCCTCCTCACTACGAGCAGTACTTC.

V usage is TRBV7-9 and J usage is TRBJ1-4, with a possible D match to TRBD1 (5 bases). The germline V gene encodes CDR1 SEHNR and CDR2 FQNEAQ (reference sequence). The CDR3 sequence is 12 residues long. Trimming took off 10 bases at V and 6 bases at J, with 12 bases between the two ends. The CDR3 DNA follows: TGTGCCACCGCTGCGGGGGATGAAAAACTGTTTTTT. Translation: CATAAGDEKLFF.

The rearrangement links TRBV28 to TRBJ1-1; tentatively, D is TRBD1 (6 bases). Germline CDR1 is MDHEN and CDR2 is SYDVKM. The CDR3 has 14 residues. The V end lost 6 bases, the J end lost 0 bases, and 11 bases lay between the germline ends. The CDR3 spells CASRRQVLNTEAFF. The CDR3 DNA sequence: TGTGCCAGCAGAAGACAGGTACTGAACACTGAAGCTTTCTTT.

The genes are TRBV27 and TRBJ1-2; D possibly corresponds to TRBD1 (5 bases). There are 14 residues in the CDR3. V was shortened by 2 bases and J by 8 bases, with 15 bases between the two germline ends. Germline lookup yields CDR1 MNHEY and CDR2 SMNVEV (reference sequence). The CDR3, as DNA: TGTGCCAGCAGTTTAGGTCCAGGGTCAGCGGGCTACACCTTC. Protein sequence: CASSLGPGSAGYTF.

The rearrangement joins TRBV19 to TRBJ2-3, with D unclear. The germline CDR1 and CDR2 sequences are LNHDA and SQIVND (reference sequence). V lost 5 bases, J lost 4 bases, and 10 bases lay in between. CDR3 length: 13 residues. CDR3 region: CASSVRVADTQYF. CDR3 DNA: TGTGCCAGTAGTGTCCGGGTGGCAGATACGCAGTATTTT.

The chain is built from TRBV6-6 and TRBJ2-2; 7 positions match TRBD1. The V segment lost 8 bases and the J segment 7 bases; nucleotides outside the gene matches: 13. In germline, CDR1 is MNHNY, CDR2 SVGAGI (reference sequence). This CDR3 spans 15 amino acids. CDR3 region: CASGLPGTGVGELFF. CDR3 coding DNA: TGTGCCAGCGGATTACCGGGAACAGGGGTCGGGGAGCTGTTTTTT.

The CDR3 DNA sequence: TGTGCCAGCAGTGAAACAGGGGGGTTGGATGAGCAGTTCTTC. Protein product: CASSETGGLDEQFF. The chain combines TRBV2 with TRBJ2-1, with TRBD1 identical over 8 bases. Germline-derived CDR1 and CDR2 are SNHLY and FYNNEI. Unmatched junction bases numbered 5, after V lost 2 bases and J lost 8 bases. The CDR3 has 14 amino acids.

The V call is TRBV30, the J call TRBJ2-3; 7 bases fit TRBD1. This CDR3 spans 14 amino acids. The J segment lost 2 bases and the V segment lost 5 bases, leaving 7 bases of the junction unmatched. Per the germline V gene, CDR1 is GTSNPN and CDR2 is SVGIG (reference sequence). In nucleotides, the CDR3 is TGTGCCTGGGAGCCAGGGGGAACCACAGATACGCAGTATTTT. Its protein is CAWEPGGTTDTQYF.

This clone was seen a few times. The chain joins TRBV10-3 to TRBJ1-5; TRBD1 matches 7 bases. The CDR3 spans 12 residues. The junction had 5 bases not matched to a gene; V was cut back by 8 bases and J by 7 bases. From germline, CDR1 is ENHRY and CDR2 SYGVKD. CDR3 nucleotide sequence: TGTGCCATCGGACAGGAGGGCCAGCCCCAGCATTTT. Translating gives CAIGQEGQPQHF.

The genes are TRBV11-2 and TRBJ2-7; TRBD1 is a possible D gene (6 bases). CDR1 is SGHAT and CDR2 is FQNNGV in the germline V gene. V was shortened by 5 bases and J by 2 bases, with 13 bases between the two germline ends. This CDR3 is 14 amino acids long. The CDR3 DNA follows: TGTGCCAGCAGCCCCCCGGGACAACCCTACGAGCAGTACTTC. This codes for CASSPPGQPYEQYF.

The V call is TRBV7-9, the J call TRBJ2-7; D is uncertain. Germline loops: CDR1 SEHNR, CDR2 FQNEAQ (reference sequence). The CDR3 is made up of 11 amino acids. Trimming took 5 bases from V and 7 from J, leaving 9 bases between them. The CDR3 DNA reads TGTGCCAGCAGCCAGAATGTTGAGCAGTACTTC. This encodes CASSQNVEQYF.

This clone appeared a single time. The rearrangement uses TRBV18 and TRBJ1-1; no definite D call. Germline loops: CDR1 KGHSH, CDR2 LQKENI. CDR3 length: 16 residues. V lost 3 bases, J lost 0 bases, and 14 bases lay in between. The CDR3 is CASSPTRDTMNTEAFF. CDR3 bases: TGTGCCAGCTCACCGACACGGGATACAATGAACACTGAAGCTTTCTTT.

The rearrangement joins TRBV6-5 to TRBJ2-3; 7 bases agree with TRBD1. CDR1 MNHEY and CDR2 SVGAGI come from the germline V gene. This CDR3 comprises 14 residues. The V and J ends lost 6 bases and 1 base, in that order; junction bases with no gene match: 4. The CDR3 sequence is CASRRGQGTDTQYF. The CDR3 DNA reads TGTGCCAGCAGGAGAGGACAGGGCACAGATACGCAGTATTTT.

This chain uses TRBV2 with TRBJ2-4, with 9 bases lining up with TRBD1. V gave up 10 bases and J gave up 8 bases; unmatched junction bases: 18. CDR3 length: 16 residues. Germline-derived CDR1 and CDR2 are SNHLY and FYNNEI. As DNA, the CDR3 is TGTGCCATTAAGACAGGGGGGAGGGGGGCCGGAGACATTCAGTACTTC. It translates to CAIKTGGRGAGDIQYF.

The rearrangement uses TRBV5-1 and TRBJ1-1; 9 bases agree with TRBD1. V trimming: 9 bases; J trimming: 6 bases; junction bases outside the gene matches: 6. The CDR3 sequence is 12 residues long. Germline CDR1 and CDR2: SGHRS and YFSETQ. CDR3: CATGTGFAEAFF. Here the CDR3 DNA reads TGCGCCACCGGGACAGGGTTCGCTGAAGCTTTCTTT.

The rearrangement joins TRBV28 to TRBJ1-2; D gene unclear. The CDR3 is made up of 13 amino acids. Germline V gene lookup returns CDR1 MDHEN and CDR2 SYDVKM. Trimming took 6 bases from V and 7 from J, leaving 15 bases between them. CDR3 DNA sequence: TGTGCCAGCAGGCGGACGGTCGGAGGTGGCTACACCTTC. Amino acids: CASRRTVGGGYTF.